This T cell receptor beta chain is drawn from a study of shared clonotypes between healthy human individuals. Assay runs were performed at deep level. The assay was immunoSEQ multiplex PCR, and TCRdb's table has in-frame clones only and misses some. The profile shows around 2.3 million clones, approximately 95% of them singletons. A single count supports this clone. Its antigen is currently unknown. V lost 2 bases and J lost 6, with 13 bases in between. The germline CDR1 and CDR2 sequences are MDHEN and SYDVKM. CDR3 length: 14 residues. General study findings and limits: Represented genetic and exposure-history diversity was restricted by having few donors. Naive subsets usually exceeded memory subsets in estimated richness.

The sequencing sample was made of naive CD4+ T cells sorted from blood. The subset was: CD45RA+ positively selected. This chain links TRBV28 with TRBJ1-1; D possibly corresponds to TRBD1 (5 bases). The TCR comes from a man between 18 and 35 years old in good health. This chain's CDR3 is CASSLGALVAEAFF. CDR3 nucleotide sequence: TGTGCCAGCAGTTTAGGGGCCCTGGTTGCTGAAGCTTTCTTT.